Listed here are 29 T cell receptor beta chains from one sample, sequenced in a study of cytomegalovirus exposure and HLA in healthy donors. PCR amplification relied on 60 Vbeta primers (plus 13 Jbeta primers). Libraries were prepared by immunoSEQ multiplex PCR; TCRdb keeps only in-frame clonotypes and omits some of them. The sample yields fewer than 200,000 clones, 81% seen once. The sample was PBMCs. The receptor set was obtained from a man aged 35 to 55 in good health and CMV-seropositive.

This clone has more than one count but fewer than ten. CDR3 in DNA: TGTGCCAGCAGCTTTGTAGCGGGAGGCCTGGGGGATACGCAGTATTTT. Amino acids: CASSFVAGGLGDTQYF. The rearrangement links TRBV7-2 to TRBJ2-3, with 10 bases lining up with TRBD2. The length of the CDR3 is 16 residues. J lost 6 bases, V lost 3 bases, and 9 bases had no gene match. The germline V gene has CDR1 SGHTA and CDR2 FQGNSA.

V and J are TRBV7-3 and TRBJ2-2; unclear D gene. The CDR3 runs to 15 residues. The germline V gene has CDR1 SGHTA and CDR2 FQGTGA. V lost 2 bases and J 0 bases, leaving 7 bases between the germline ends. CDR3 bases: TGTGCCAGCAGCTTAGCTTCAGCGAACACCGGGGAGCTGTTTTTT. It specifies CASSLASANTGELFF.

The chain employs TRBV4-1 and TRBJ2-7; the D gene is possibly TRBD1 (5 bases). CDR1 and CDR2 from the germline V gene are MGHRA and YSYEKL. This CDR3 has 11 residues. Trimming left V 5 bases short and J 5 bases short, with 7 bases between. In DNA, the CDR3 is TGCGCCAGCAGCACAGGCGACGAGCAGTACTTC. It is translated as CASSTGDEQYF.

A single count supports this clone. The chain combines TRBV6-5 with TRBJ2-5; weak D call: TRBD1 (6 bases). The DNA end is a closer match to TRBJ2-7, so the J assignment may be wrong. Germline V lookup: CDR1 MNHEY, CDR2 SVGAGI. CDR3 length: 13 amino acids. Here the CDR3 reads CASSYHRDYEQYF. CDR3 nucleotides: TGTGCCAGCAGTTACCACAGGGACTACGAGCAGTACTTC.

V gene TRBV5-5 combines with J gene TRBJ2-7; D remains unclear. This CDR3 is 13 amino acids long. Germline V CDR1 and CDR2: SGHKS, YYEKEE (reference sequence). Between the trimmed V and J ends, which lost 4 bases and 1 base, there was a span of 9 bases. The chain's CDR3 is CASSPVPSYEQYF. CDR3 coding DNA: TGTGCCAGCAGCCCGGTTCCGTCCTACGAGCAGTACTTC.

V gene TRBV5-4 combines with J gene TRBJ2-1, with 7 positions matching TRBD2. This CDR3 is 16 amino acids long. V shed 4 bases, J shed 2 bases, and the junction held 9 bases outside the gene matches. CDR1 is SGHNT, CDR2 YYREEE, per germline (reference sequence). DNA of the CDR3: TGTGCCAGCAGCCCGGAGGGGAGGGGCCCCTACAATGAGCAGTTCTTC. It encodes CASSPEGRGPYNEQFF.

The chain uses TRBV6-5 and TRBJ1-5; D might be TRBD1 (5 bases). This CDR3 contains 14 residues. In germline, CDR1 is MNHEY, CDR2 SVGAGI. Trimming took 5 bases from V and 3 from J, leaving 11 bases between them. CDR3 in amino acids: CASSDGGYNQPQHF. The CDR3 nucleotides read TGTGCCAGCAGTGACGGGGGGTACAATCAGCCCCAGCATTTT.

The CDR3, as DNA: TGCGCCAGCAGCCCAAGAATAACAGGGGTAGGCGAGCAGTACTTC. Its protein product is CASSPRITGVGEQYF. This rearrangement joins TRBV4-1 to TRBJ2-7, with 7 bases matching TRBD1. V was pared by 4 bases and J by 6 bases, with 12 bases of the junction left unmatched. From germline, CDR1 is MGHRA and CDR2 YSYEKL. This CDR3 comprises 15 residues.

The CDR3: CAWTSGGNEQFF. The DNA of the CDR3 is TGTGCCTGGACTAGCGGGGGCAATGAGCAGTTCTTC. This chain links TRBV30 with TRBJ2-1; 10 bases are a match to TRBD2. The V gene end was trimmed by 4 bases and the J gene end by 6 bases; junction bases not matched to a gene: 0. This CDR3 comprises 12 residues. Per germline, CDR1 GTSNPN and CDR2 SVGIG (reference sequence).

This clone was observed a handful of times. The gene calls are TRBV7-6 and TRBJ2-2, with TRBD2 as a possible D gene (6 bases). Deletions cut 5 bases from V and 2 bases from J, with 15 bases between. Germline CDR1 and CDR2: SGHVS and FNYEAQ. This CDR3 contains 16 residues. The CDR3 DNA is TGTGCCAGCAGCCCCCGGCGCGGGGCTAACACCGGGGAGCTGTTTTTT. Translation gives CASSPRRGANTGELFF. Complete variable domain (other parts from reference TRBV7-6 and TRBJ2-2): GAGVSQSPRYKVTKRGQDVALRCDPISGHVSLYWYRQALGQGPEFLTYFNYEAQQDKSGLPNDRFSAERPEGSISTLTIQRTEQRDSAMYRCASSPRRGANTGELFFGEGSRLTVL.

The chain joins TRBV27 to TRBJ1-5; the D is unclear. With 0 bases removed from V and 1 base from J, the gap between germline ends came to 7 bases. Per germline, CDR1 MNHEY and CDR2 SMNVEV (reference sequence). This CDR3 comprises 15 residues. Here the CDR3 DNA reads TGTGCCAGCAGTTTATCGGTACAAAGCAATCAGCCCCAGCATTTT. Translated: CASSLSVQSNQPQHF.

The V call is TRBV4-1, the J call TRBJ2-2, with 15 bases lining up with TRBD2. CDR3 length: 20 amino acids. Germline CDR1 is MGHRA and CDR2 is YSYEKL. V shed 1 base, J shed 4 bases, and the junction held 10 bases outside the gene matches. CDR3 loop: CASSQAPGLAGGGATGELFF. DNA for the CDR3: TGCGCCAGCAGCCAAGCGCCGGGACTAGCGGGAGGCGGGGCCACCGGGGAGCTGTTTTTT.

The gene calls are TRBV19 and TRBJ2-7; 9 nucleotides align to TRBD2. The CDR3 covers 16 residues. The germline V gene encodes CDR1 LNHDA and CDR2 SQIVND (reference sequence). With V trimmed by 7 bases and J by 3 bases, 13 bases remained unmatched. CDR3 nucleotide sequence: TGTGCCAGTACCGGGTCAGGGCTAGCGGGGCTCTACGAGCAGTACTTC. Translating gives CASTGSGLAGLYEQYF.

The chain combines TRBV6-6 with TRBJ1-3; D possibly corresponds to TRBD1 (5 bases). CDR1 is MNHNY, CDR2 SVGAGI, per germline (reference sequence). Trimming cost V 0 bases and J 5 bases, with 14 bases left between them. The CDR3 is 16 amino acids. The CDR3, as DNA: TGTGCCAGCAGTTACTCGGGGGGGTGGGGCCGAAACACCATATATTTT. This gives the protein CASSYSGGWGRNTIYF.

The chain has TRBV6-5 and TRBJ2-2; 9 bases align to TRBD2. This CDR3 is built from 15 residues. J was trimmed by 5 bases and V by 3 bases; bases with no gene match: 4. Germline CDR1 is MNHEY and CDR2 is SVGAGI. CDR3 DNA: TGTGCCAGCAGTTATAGCGGGAGAGTTACCGGGGAGCTGTTTTTT. Encoded protein: CASSYSGRVTGELFF.

The V call is TRBV30, the J call TRBJ1-1, with D uncertain. This CDR3 has 11 residues. CDR1 GTSNPN and CDR2 SVGIG come from the germline V gene (reference sequence). With 3 bases removed from V and 6 bases from J, the gap between germline ends came to 8 bases. The CDR3 DNA reads as TGTGCCTGGAGCCAGATATCTGAAGCTTTCTTT. It is translated as CAWSQISEAFF.

The chain combines TRBV4-2 with TRBJ2-3; 10 bases are a match to TRBD2. Germline-derived CDR1 and CDR2 are LGHNA and YNFKEQ. The CDR3 loop spans 17 amino acids. After removal of 0 bases from V and 1 base from J, the junction contained 4 bases not matched to a gene. In DNA form, the CDR3 reads TGTGCCAGCAGCCAAGACACCGGGACTAGCGGCACAGATACGCAGTATTTT. This encodes CASSQDTGTSGTDTQYF.

This chain uses TRBV29-1 with TRBJ1-4; TRBD1 aligns across 9 bases. This CDR3 has 12 residues. Germline V gives CDR1 SQVTM, CDR2 ANQGSEA. The junction had 4 bases not matched to a gene; V was cut back by 4 bases and J by 10 bases. CDR3 loop: CSVGDRVGKLFF. DNA of the CDR3: TGCAGCGTTGGGGACAGGGTTGGAAAACTGTTTTTT.

The rearrangement joins TRBV15 to TRBJ2-3, with a weak D call TRBD2 (6 bases). V lost 2 bases and J 0 bases, leaving 12 bases between the germline ends. CDR1 is LNHNV, CDR2 YYDKDF, per germline (reference sequence). CDR3 length: 16 residues. In DNA, the CDR3 is TGTGCCACCAGCAGAATTTCGGGGACTAGCACAGATACGCAGTATTTT. Amino acid sequence: CATSRISGTSTDTQYF.

The rearrangement uses TRBV25-1 and TRBJ2-3; 11 nucleotides align to TRBD2. The germline gives CDR1 MGHDK, CDR2 SYGVNS. J was trimmed by 4 bases and V by 10 bases; bases with no gene match: 4. This CDR3 contains 13 residues. The CDR3 coding sequence is TGTGCCACCACTAGCGGGGGCCCAGATACGCAGTATTTT. It codes for CATTSGGPDTQYF.

The rearrangement joins TRBV27 to TRBJ2-1; weak D call: TRBD2 (7 bases). From germline, CDR1 is MNHEY and CDR2 SMNVEV (reference sequence). Trimming took 10 bases from V and 2 from J, leaving 15 bases between them. CDR3 length: 14 amino acids. The CDR3 region is CATTLGGPYNEQFF. The CDR3 DNA follows: TGTGCCACGACCCTGGGGGGGCCCTACAATGAGCAGTTCTTC.

This clone was seen a few times. CDR3 DNA sequence: TGTGCCAGCAGCCCCGAGCGGGGTGCAGATACGCAGTATTTT. Translation gives CASSPERGADTQYF. This sequence joins TRBV7-6 and TRBJ2-3; 7 bases line up with TRBD2. The CDR3 totals 14 residues. Germline V gene lookup returns CDR1 SGHVS and CDR2 FNYEAQ. Losses at the gene ends were 5 bases for V and 4 bases for J; bases not matched to a gene: 6.

The CDR3 sequence is CASSLLGGSSSYEQYF. The CDR3 bases are TGCGCCAGCAGCTTGTTGGGCGGGTCGAGCTCCTACGAGCAGTACTTC. This chain links TRBV5-1 with TRBJ2-7; a weak D match, TRBD2 (5 bases). The CDR3 loop spans 16 amino acids. CDR1 is SGHRS, CDR2 YFSETQ, per germline. V was trimmed by 1 base and J by 0 bases, leaving 14 bases between them.

The rearrangement uses TRBV5-4 and TRBJ2-3; D remains unclear. This CDR3 is 14 amino acids long. In germline, CDR1 is SGHNT, CDR2 YYREEE (reference sequence). Trimming shortened V by 2 bases and J by 3 bases, and 10 bases separated the two germline ends. DNA for the CDR3: TGTGCCAGCAGCTTTCGCGGTTTTACAGATACGCAGTATTTT. Encoded protein: CASSFRGFTDTQYF.

This clone has just one count. The V call is TRBV5-1, the J call TRBJ2-7; 7 positions match TRBD2. The ends lost 4 bases at V and 2 bases at J; junction bases unmatched: 9. There are 15 residues in the CDR3. Germline assignment: CDR1 SGHRS and CDR2 YFSETQ. DNA for the CDR3: TGCGCCAGCAGCCTCGGGACTACTGAAACCTACGAGCAGTACTTC. Encoded protein: CASSLGTTETYEQYF.

The chain joins TRBV2 to TRBJ1-2, with TRBD1 matching 12 bases. J gave up 8 bases and V 5 bases, and 9 bases lay outside the gene matches. The germline CDR1 and CDR2 sequences are SNHLY and FYNNEI. This CDR3 is built from 15 residues. CDR3 nucleotide sequence: TGTGCCAGCAGTTTACCGGGACAGGGGGCGATCGGCTACACCTTC. Translation: CASSLPGQGAIGYTF.

This chain links TRBV7-9 with TRBJ2-1, with D uncertain. This CDR3 spans 13 amino acids. Trimming took 11 bases from V and 7 from J, leaving 18 bases between them. From germline, CDR1 is SEHNR and CDR2 FQNEAQ (reference sequence). The CDR3 coding sequence is TGTGCCGTAAGGAGTGGTGGTGATAATGAGCAGTTCTTC. Translated, it gives CAVRSGGDNEQFF. The variable domain in full, completed from reference TRBV7-9 and TRBJ2-1, reads DTGVSQNPRHKITKRGQNVTFRCDPISEHNRLYWYRQTLGQGPEFLTYFQNEAQLEKSRLLSDRFSAERPKGSFSTLEIQRTEQGDSAMYLCAVRSGGDNEQFFGPGTRLTVL.

The chain links TRBV4-1 to TRBJ2-7, with 9 bases lining up with TRBD2. The CDR3 is made up of 17 amino acids. Per germline, CDR1 MGHRA and CDR2 YSYEKL. V shed 0 bases, J shed 7 bases, and the junction held 13 bases outside the gene matches. The CDR3 sequence: CASSQEKTSGVSGEQYF. The CDR3 DNA follows: TGCGCCAGCAGCCAAGAGAAGACTAGCGGAGTTTCTGGGGAGCAGTACTTC.

The chain is built from TRBV6-6 and TRBJ2-7; 9 bases align to TRBD1. J gave up 6 bases and V 2 bases, and 5 bases lay outside the gene matches. The CDR3 is 14 amino acids. Germline V gives CDR1 MNHNY, CDR2 SVGAGI (reference sequence). The CDR3 bases are TGTGCCAGCAGTTACAGGGACAGGGTATCCGAGCAGTACTTC. Amino acid sequence: CASSYRDRVSEQYF.